This T cell receptor beta chain was documented in a study of blood T cell repertoires in COVID-19. Background on the study: Nucleic acid was either cDNA or gDNA, and it came from T cells, B-cell-depleted T cells, or PBMCs.

TCRdb keeps only in-frame clones here, not all; method: immunoSEQ multiplex PCR. Of about 200,000 clones in the sample, 75% to 85% were seen once. In Seattle, patients joined the study during active infection and were tracked longitudinally. Trimming removed 1 base from V and 5 bases from J; junction bases left unmatched: 5. This CDR3 spans 16 amino acids. In germline, CDR1 is SGHVS, CDR2 FQNEAQ. The receptor comes from a woman over 75 with COVID-19, enrolled during active disease. Sample: peripheral blood. The chain is built from TRBV7-8 and TRBJ1-2; 12 bases are shared with TRBD1. The CDR3 bases are TGTGCCAGCAGCTTAGTGGGACAGGGGGCTTGGTATGGCTACACCTTC. Its protein product is CASSLVGQGAWYGYTF. Variable domain in full (rest from reference TRBV7-8 and TRBJ1-2): GAGVSQSPRYKVAKRGQDVALRCDPISGHVSLFWYQQALGQGPEFLTYFQNEAQLDKSGLPSDRFFAERPEGSVSTLKIQRTQQEDSAVYLCASSLVGQGAWYGYTFGSGTRLTVV.